This TCR beta chain was sequenced for a study of CD4 and CD8 cells across lung adenocarcinoma regions. TCRdb called the PCR reads again in MiXCR, with one record for every CDR3 protein. The sample lists approximately 9,600 distinct CDR3 sequences; 40% to 55% were seen once. Trimming left V 4 bases short and J 4 bases short, with 16 bases between. The CDR3 runs to 15 residues. Germline CDR1 and CDR2: MNHEY and SVGAGI. The chain joins TRBV6-5 to TRBJ2-5; D could derive from TRBD1 or TRBD2 (6 bases each). The sequenced sample consisted of CD4+ T cells from the margin of a lung tumor. The TCR was taken from a female donor with lung adenocarcinoma. The CD4 and CD8 labels of this study may be unreliable. DNA for the CDR3: TGTGCCAGCAGTTTACAGGGAGGACCCCCAGAGACCCAGTACTTC. Translation gives CASSLQGGPPETQYF.